The present entry profiles one T cell receptor (beta chain) with its context. Its specificity is unknown. TCRdb's copy holds only in-frame clones and misses some; the assay was immunoSEQ multiplex PCR. The table lists 6,000 to 6,500 clones, 26% of them singletons. This entry comes from a study of sequential checkpoint blockade in melanoma. Study as a whole: TCRβ was sequenced from DNA of about 94 pretreatment tumors. More than 20 patients had matched tumor biopsies before treatment and at week 13 after nivolumab or ipilimumab alone. Study-wide results and caveats: Clinical benefit was about 30 times likelier when tumor T-cell fraction and clonality increased. For nivolumab-first patients, baseline tumor clonality was associated with response.

Treatment defined: randomized to nivolumab then ipilimumab (arm A) or the reverse (arm B). The trim removed 3 bases at V and 2 bases at J, leaving 6 bases unmatched. The germline gives CDR1 KGHSH, CDR2 LQKENI. The CDR3 runs to 15 residues. The TCR sequence derives from a human donor with melanoma. Sequenced material: tumor tissue (inferred from file names), taken from a patient given nivolumab and ipilimumab in sequence. This chain joins TRBV18 and TRBJ2-7, with 8 nucleotides matching TRBD1. CDR3 region: CASSPGGQGTYEQYF. The CDR3 region has the DNA TGTGCCAGCTCACCGGGAGGACAGGGTACCTACGAGCAGTACTTC.